This paragraph reports one T cell receptor beta chain. Its antigen is currently unknown. Trimming stripped 4 bases from V and 0 bases from J, with 13 bases between. The V gene's germline CDR1 is SGHRS and CDR2 YFSETQ. The CDR3 is 15 amino acids. The PCR ran on 60 Vbeta and 13 Jbeta primers. Data came from immunoSEQ multiplex PCR; TCRdb stores just in-frame clones and leaves some out. The table has around 180,000 clones, 80% to 85% seen once. Each donor was nominally healthy when sampled (though unrecorded immune exposures were likely). This record belongs to a study of cytomegalovirus exposure and HLA in healthy donors. Study-wide results and limits: Immune exposure data for these donors was limited to CMV serostatus. The authors later linked a missense DCLRE1C variant to TCR beta V- and J-gene trimming. Most observed TCR sequences were rare, whereas some public TCRs were detected in many donors.

This TCR came from a boy aged 2-15 years in good health and CMV-seronegative. The chain couples TRBV5-1 to TRBJ1-1; a weak D match, TRBD1 (6 bases). The sample taken for sequencing was PBMCs. The CDR3: CASSKLTGVNTEAFF. As DNA, the CDR3 is TGCGCCAGCAGCAAGCTGACAGGTGTGAACACTGAAGCTTTCTTT.